The rows below give T cell receptor beta chains drawn from one sample of a study of blood T cell repertoires in COVID-19. The repertoire was sequenced with immunoSEQ multiplex PCR; TCRdb's copy has only in-frame clones and lacks some. The table has more than 250,000 clones, over 75% seen once. What was sequenced was peripheral blood. These receptors originate from a man over 45 with active or convalescent COVID-19. Each CDR3 is given with its conserved first and last residue. D genes are given only for firm matches. Rows may omit the clone size; those that give it use once, few, many or a size class.

clone size,V gene,D gene,J gene,CDR3 protein,CDR3 DNA
once,TRBV5-6,-,TRBJ1-2,CASSFGQGHYGYTF,TGTGCCAGCAGCTTCGGGCAGGGGCACTATGGCTACACCTTC
-,TRBV20-1,-,TRBJ2-7,CSLGQYYEQYF,TGCAGTCTCGGACAGTACTACGAGCAGTACTTC
-,TRBV29-1,TRBD1,TRBJ1-1,CSALATMTGREAFF,TGCAGCGCCTTGGCGACTATGACAGGGAGAGAAGCTTTCTTT
-,TRBV5-6,TRBD2,TRBJ2-1,CASSLLAASYNEQFF,TGTGCCAGCAGCTTGCTAGCGGCGTCCTACAATGAGCAGTTCTTC
few,TRBV6-1,TRBD2,TRBJ2-7,CASSELPLAGAYEQYF,TGTGCCAGCAGTGAACTCCCCCTAGCGGGAGCCTACGAGCAGTACTTC
-,TRBV9,TRBD2,TRBJ2-1,CASSGTSGRGEQFF,TGTGCCAGCAGCGGGACTAGCGGGAGGGGTGAGCAGTTCTTC
-,TRBV6-5,-,TRBJ1-6,CASSYSEGNSPLHF,TGTGCCAGCAGTTACTCGGAGGGGAATTCACCCCTCCACTTT
-,TRBV28,TRBD1,TRBJ2-7,CASLGTGKFYEQYF,TGTGCCAGCTTAGGGACAGGGAAGTTCTACGAGCAGTACTTC
-,TRBV10-1,-,TRBJ1-1,CASSARSGLNTEAFF,TGCGCCAGCAGTGCTCGATCGGGGTTGAACACTGAAGCTTTCTTT
-,TRBV16,-,TRBJ2-2,CASSQSSVLSRALVTGELFF,TGTGCCAGCAGCCAATCTTCAGTCTTGAGCAGGGCATTGGTCACCGGGGAGCTGTTTTTT
-,TRBV10-3,-,TRBJ1-1,CAITRTQGTEAFF,TGTGCCATCACTCGGACTCAAGGCACTGAAGCTTTCTTT
-,TRBV4-1,-,TRBJ1-1,CASSWTPGGNTEAFF,TGCGCCAGCAGCTGGACTCCCGGTGGGAACACTGAAGCTTTCTTT
-,TRBV9,-,TRBJ2-7,CASSVDPSPRYEQYF,TGTGCCAGCAGCGTAGACCCTAGCCCGAGGTACGAGCAGTACTTC
-,TRBV5-5,-,TRBJ1-5,CASSLDRVRGKDHQPQHF,TGTGCCAGCAGCTTGGACCGGGTTCGGGGGAAGGACCATCAGCCCCAGCATTTT
once,TRBV19,TRBD2,TRBJ2-1,CASSNRGVALYNEQFF,TGTGCCAGTAGTAACCGGGGGGTAGCCCTCTACAATGAGCAGTTCTTC
-,TRBV18,-,TRBJ2-4,CASSPPNRLAKNIQYF,TGTGCCAGCTCACCACCCAACAGGCTAGCCAAAAACATTCAGTACTTC